The next 17 T cell receptor beta chains were all read from a single sample in a study of CD8 T cells in ankylosing spondylitis. TCRdb used MiXCR to reprocess the 5' RACE reads, holding one entry per CDR3 protein. Here the sample spans 340,000 or so distinct CDR3 sequences, 14% to 15% being singletons. Sequenced sample: blood, either unsorted or a sorted T cell fraction (not recorded which). The origin of the receptors is a male donor with ankylosing spondylitis or in good health (not recorded which).

This rearrangement joins TRBV12-3 or TRBV12-4 to TRBJ2-7; 8 nucleotides align to TRBD1. The V segment lost 2 bases and the J segment 9 bases; nucleotides outside the gene matches: 3. The CDR3 loop spans 12 amino acids. The CDR3 sequence: CASSLTGQGQYF. The CDR3 bases are TGTGCCAGCAGTTTAACTGGACAGGGGCAGTACTTC.

This clonotype was seen only a few times. The chain combines TRBV7-9 with TRBJ2-2; 13 positions match TRBD2. CDR1 and CDR2 from the germline V gene are SEHNR and FQNEAQ (reference sequence). This CDR3 is 17 amino acids long. Unmatched junction bases numbered 1, after V lost 2 bases and J lost 1 base. CDR3 region: CASSLWTSGRNTGELFF. The CDR3 bases are TGTGCCAGCAGCTTATGGACTAGCGGGAGGAACACCGGGGAGCTGTTTTTT.

The J gene is TRBJ2-7, the V gene TRBV12-3 or TRBV12-4, with D tentatively TRBD1 (6 bases). The CDR3 runs to 14 residues. Trimming removed 1 base at V and 4 bases at J, with 11 bases between. CDR3 region: CASSLGGPGYEQYF. The CDR3 DNA follows: TGTGCCAGCAGTTTAGGGGGGCCTGGATACGAGCAGTACTTC.

This clonotype was counted at least ten times. V usage is TRBV12-3 or TRBV12-4 and J usage is TRBJ1-4; a weak D match, TRBD1 (5 bases). The CDR3 is made up of 14 amino acids. Between the trimmed V and J ends, which lost 5 bases and 8 bases, there was a span of 15 bases. The CDR3, as DNA: TGTGCCAGCAGTAGGAGCAGGGAAGGCGAAAAACTGTTTTTT. This codes for CASSRSREGEKLFF.

This chain connects TRBV29-1 to TRBJ2-1; 8 bases align to TRBD1. The CDR3 consists of 13 residues. From germline, CDR1 is SQVTM and CDR2 ANQGSEA. V shed 7 bases and J 8 bases; nucleotides not matched to a gene: 10. The CDR3 region is CSARTGTKDEQFF. The CDR3 bases are TGCAGCGCAAGGACAGGGACGAAGGATGAGCAGTTCTTC.

This clonotype occurred many times. V and J are TRBV5-1 and TRBJ2-2; D is ambiguous. This CDR3 comprises 14 residues. With 2 bases removed from V and 4 bases from J, the gap between germline ends came to 9 bases. Germline values: CDR1 SGHRS, CDR2 YFSETQ. The CDR3 coding sequence is TGCGCCAGCAGCTTCGAAACAGTCACCGGGGAGCTGTTTTTT. Protein: CASSFETVTGELFF.

This chain links TRBV18 with TRBJ1-2, with D perhaps matching TRBD1 (5 bases). This CDR3 is built from 13 residues. Germline V gene lookup returns CDR1 KGHSH and CDR2 LQKENI. Deletions cut 3 bases from V and 8 bases from J, with 13 bases between. As DNA, the CDR3 is TGTGCCAGCTCACCGGACAAGATCGTCGGCTACACCTTC. This gives the protein CASSPDKIVGYTF.

The chain joins TRBV25-1 to TRBJ2-2; D remains ambiguous. This CDR3 has 14 residues. Germline-derived CDR1 and CDR2 are MGHDK and SYGVNS. Trimming took off 5 bases at V and 0 bases at J, with 7 bases between the two ends. The CDR3 sequence is CASSPVTNTGELFF. The CDR3 DNA sequence: TGTGCCAGCAGTCCTGTTACGAACACCGGGGAGCTGTTTTTT.

V usage is TRBV7-8 and J usage is TRBJ1-4; 10 bases line up with TRBD1. Germline V gene lookup returns CDR1 SGHVS and CDR2 FQNEAQ. This CDR3 has 16 residues. The trim removed 5 bases at V and 8 bases at J, leaving 11 bases unmatched. CDR3 DNA: TGTGCCAGCAGCCCACGGGAGGGACAGGGGATAGAAAAACTGTTTTTT. Its translation is CASSPREGQGIEKLFF.

The chain has TRBV6-1 and TRBJ2-3; D might be TRBD1 or TRBD2, each matching 5 bases. Trimming cost V 7 bases and J 2 bases, with 16 bases left between them. The CDR3 runs 15 residues. Germline CDR1 MNHNS, CDR2 SASEGT. For the CDR3, the DNA is TGTGCCAGCACCGAGGGGTGGGGAGACACAGATACGCAGTATTTT. This encodes CASTEGWGDTDTQYF.

The rearrangement uses TRBV5-1 and TRBJ1-1; 7 nucleotides line up with TRBD1. V lost 2 bases to trimming and J lost 6 bases; unmatched junction nucleotides: 4. This CDR3 spans 13 amino acids. Germline assignment: CDR1 SGHRS and CDR2 YFSETQ. The chain's CDR3 is CASSLGGVAEAFF. DNA for the CDR3: TGCGCCAGCAGCTTAGGGGGCGTAGCTGAAGCTTTCTTT.

The chain joins TRBV10-2 to TRBJ2-7, with 8 positions matching TRBD1. V lost 6 bases and J lost 8; bases outside the gene matches: 15. Per the germline V gene, CDR1 is WSHSY and CDR2 is SAAADI. The CDR3 loop spans 15 amino acids. This CDR3 is CASSGTGGRLFQQYF. DNA of the CDR3: TGCGCCAGCAGCGGGACAGGAGGGCGTCTATTCCAGCAGTACTTC.

The rearrangement uses TRBV20-1 and TRBJ2-1; 8 bases match TRBD2. J lost 3 bases, V lost 7 bases, and 14 bases had no gene match. Per the germline V gene, CDR1 is DFQATT and CDR2 is SNEGSKA (reference sequence). The CDR3 is 16 amino acids. CDR3 loop: CSVPSGRADRYNEQFF. Written as DNA, the CDR3 is TGCAGTGTCCCGAGCGGGAGAGCTGATCGCTACAATGAGCAGTTCTTC.

This clonotype was recorded many times. The rearrangement joins TRBV12-3 or TRBV12-4 to TRBJ2-6; tentatively, D is TRBD2 (6 bases). With 4 bases removed from V and 1 base from J, the gap between germline ends came to 8 bases. This CDR3 has 15 amino acids. CDR3 sequence (DNA): TGTGCCAGCAGTTCCGGGGGATCTGGGGCCAACGTCCTGACTTTC. Residues: CASSSGGSGANVLTF.

This clonotype was picked up a small number of times. This chain uses TRBV5-1 with TRBJ1-1; maybe TRBD1 (5 bases). CDR1 and CDR2 from the germline V gene are SGHRS and YFSETQ. The CDR3 runs to 15 residues. V was shortened by 4 bases and J by 5 bases, with 18 bases between the two germline ends. The CDR3 protein is CASSENSQGGTEAFF. DNA for the CDR3: TGCGCCAGCAGCGAGAACTCCCAGGGTGGGACTGAAGCTTTCTTT.

This clonotype turned up a few times. V gene TRBV12-3 or TRBV12-4 combines with J gene TRBJ1-1; no definite D call. Trimming shortened V by 3 bases and J by 1 base, and 6 bases separated the two germline ends. This CDR3 contains 13 residues. CDR3 DNA sequence: TGTGCCAGCAGTTTTGCAAGGAACACTGAAGCTTTCTTT. Its translation: CASSFARNTEAFF.

The V and J genes are TRBV20-1 and TRBJ2-1, with D tentatively TRBD1 or TRBD2 (6 bases each). CDR1 is DFQATT, CDR2 SNEGSKA, per germline (reference sequence). Deletions cut 4 bases from V and 2 bases from J, with 27 bases between. The CDR3 is 19 residues long. The chain's CDR3 is CSAKTQGGVGLGAYNEQFF. The CDR3 bases are TGCAGTGCTAAAACACAGGGAGGAGTTGGTCTCGGGGCCTACAATGAGCAGTTCTTC.